The 12 T cell receptor beta chains below were found in one sample sequenced in a study of identical twins. Each CDR3 protein is one row after TCRdb ran MiXCR on the 5' RACE reads. The sample lists roughly 1,500,000 distinct CDR3 sequences; under 35% were seen once. Sequences were obtained from cord blood. These receptors all stem from a newborn girl in good health.

CDR3 sequence (DNA): TGTGCCAGCAGCCAAGAGCTGTACAGCCCATCGGGTGGCTACACCTTC. Translation gives CASSQELYSPSGGYTF. V gene TRBV14 combines with J gene TRBJ1-2; D is unclear. The CDR3 is made up of 16 amino acids. Looked up from germline, CDR1 is SGHDN and CDR2 is FVKESK. Trimming took 0 bases from V and 7 from J, leaving 18 bases between them.

This sequence joins TRBV20-1 and TRBJ1-2; D call uncertain. The CDR3 length is 15 residues. With 1 base removed from V and 3 bases from J, the gap between germline ends came to 15 bases. Germline V lookup: CDR1 DFQATT, CDR2 SNEGSKA (reference sequence). The CDR3 loop is CSARVPDPVYYGYTF. CDR3 bases: TGCAGTGCTAGAGTTCCGGATCCGGTATACTATGGCTACACCTTC.

The sample holds a few counts of this clonotype. The rearrangement joins TRBV7-2 to TRBJ1-5; D is uncertain. In germline, CDR1 is SGHTA, CDR2 FQGNSA. This CDR3 region has 15 residues. The V end was cut by 2 bases, the J end by 0 bases, with 8 bases between. CDR3 in DNA: TGTGCCAGCAGCTTATTGAGCATTAGCAATCAGCCCCAGCATTTT. This encodes CASSLLSISNQPQHF. Supplemented by reference TRBV7-2 and TRBJ1-5, the full variable domain reads GAGVSQSPSNKVTEKGKDVELRCDPISGHTALYWYRQSLGQGLEFLIYFQGNSAPDKSGLPSDRFSAERTGGSVSTLTIQRTQQEDSAVYLCASSLLSISNQPQHFGDGTRLSIL.

The chain combines TRBV5-1 with TRBJ1-1; 9 nucleotides agree with TRBD1. This CDR3 spans 14 amino acids. CDR1 is SGHRS, CDR2 YFSETQ, per germline. Germline trimming cut 0 bases from V and 8 bases from J; bases unmatched to any gene: 5. The CDR3 DNA is TGCGCCAGCAGCTTGGCGGACAGGGGTCTCGAAGCTTTCTTT. Translating it yields CASSLADRGLEAFF.

Ten or more counts support this clonotype. The gene calls are TRBV27 and TRBJ2-4; no firm D call. Germline values: CDR1 MNHEY, CDR2 SMNVEV (reference sequence). This CDR3 comprises 13 residues. The ends were cut back, 3 bases at V and 4 bases at J, with 7 bases in the middle. DNA of the CDR3: TGTGCCAGCAGTTTTACGTGGAAAAACATTCAGTACTTC. Amino acid sequence: CASSFTWKNIQYF.

The rearrangement joins TRBV20-1 to TRBJ2-7; 9 positions agree with TRBD2. V was pared by 6 bases and J by 0 bases, with 6 bases of the junction left unmatched. There are 14 residues in the CDR3. Germline V gene data show CDR1 as DFQATT and CDR2 as SNEGSKA (reference sequence). The CDR3 DNA sequence: TGCAGTGCCAAGGGGACTAGCAGCTCCTACGAGCAGTACTTC. Protein sequence: CSAKGTSSSYEQYF.

In its sample, this clonotype was seen once. The CDR3 protein is CASSLARDTEQYF. In DNA, the CDR3 is TGTGCCAGCAGCTTAGCACGGGACACCGAGCAGTACTTC. The chain has TRBV11-3 and TRBJ2-5; D perhaps matches TRBD1 (6 bases). Near its end, the DNA agrees better with TRBJ2-7, so the J call may be wrong. This CDR3 contains 13 residues. Per the germline V gene, CDR1 is SGHNT and CDR2 is YENEEA.

The V gene is TRBV20-1, the J gene TRBJ2-7; D is perhaps TRBD2 (5 bases). V gave up 6 bases and J gave up 2 bases, with 11 bases separating them. The CDR3 consists of 12 residues. Germline CDR1 DFQATT, CDR2 SNEGSKA (reference sequence). CDR3 coding DNA: TGCAGTGCCCCGGGGAACACCTACGAGCAGTACTTC. Translated: CSAPGNTYEQYF.

For this clonotype: The junction departs from the called germline gene at one end, perhaps through a read error. J is TRBJ2-5 and V is TRBV7-7; D is unclear. CDR1 and CDR2 (germline): SSHAT, FNYEAQ (reference sequence). The CDR3 has 13 residues. Here the CDR3 reads CASSFDAKETQYF. The CDR3 DNA follows: TGTGCTAGCAGCTTCGATGCTAAAGAGACCCAGTACTTC.

This clonotype was detected only a few times. The rearrangement uses TRBV11-2 and TRBJ2-7; 7 nucleotides line up with TRBD2. Germline V gene sequence: CDR1 SGHAT, CDR2 FQNNGV. This CDR3 is 15 amino acids long. Unmatched junction bases numbered 5, after V lost 0 bases and J lost 3 bases. The CDR3 reads CASSLDPLASYEQYF. The CDR3 coding sequence is TGTGCCAGCAGCTTAGATCCACTAGCGAGCTACGAGCAGTACTTC.

This chain joins TRBV5-1 and TRBJ2-5; 7 bases are a match to TRBD2. This CDR3 has 14 residues. Trimming took 2 bases from V and 3 from J; bases not matched to a gene: 4. Germline loops: CDR1 SGHRS, CDR2 YFSETQ. For the CDR3, the DNA is TGCGCCAGCAGCTTCCAAGGACTAGAAGAGACCCAGTACTTC. Translating gives CASSFQGLEETQYF. Complete variable domain (other parts from reference TRBV5-1 and TRBJ2-5): KAGVTQTPRYLIKTRGQQVTLSCSPISGHRSVSWYQQTPGQGLQFLFEYFSETQRNKGNFPGRFSGRQFSNSRSEMNVSTLELGDSALYLCASSFQGLEETQYFGPGTRLLVL.

The V and J genes are TRBV5-1 and TRBJ2-1; D is possibly TRBD1 (8 bases). V lost 0 bases and J lost 4, with 20 bases in between. Germline loops: CDR1 SGHRS, CDR2 YFSETQ. The CDR3 length is 18 residues. The CDR3 DNA sequence: TGCGCCAGCAGCTTGGACAGGGGGTCCCTAGCGGCTTACAATGAGCAGTTCTTC. It codes for CASSLDRGSLAAYNEQFF.